This passage covers 19 T cell receptor beta chains from one sample sequenced in a study of tumor-infiltrating lymphocytes in primary liver carcinoma. Using a constant-region primer together with ProtoScript II reverse transcriptase, TCR beta cDNA was made from about 500 ng of total RNA. Three rounds of nested multiplex PCR with slightly modified ARM-PCR produced TCR beta libraries. For roughly 11 cycles apiece, the opening two PCR rounds ran with TRBV1-TRBV30 forward primers and a C-beta reverse primer. TCRdb re-called the multiplex PCR reads with MiXCR, one entry per CDR3 protein. This table has 100,000 to 150,000 distinct CDR3 sequences, around 64% appearing once. Total RNA and DNA came together from around 18-30 mg of bulk tissue without cell sorting. The sequencing input was liver tumor tissue from sampling region 3. Subset defined: tumor region T3, left-lateral pole. These receptors all stem from a woman aged 55-69 years with primary liver carcinoma and hepatitis B virus infection.

Remarks on this clonotype: An end of the junction differs from the germline gene, which may be a read error. CDR3 DNA: TGTGCCGGCTCACAACCGGGACTAGCCAAAAACATTCAGTACTTC. Translation: CAGSQPGLAKNIQYF. The chain is built from TRBV18 and TRBJ2-4; possible D gene TRBD2, 6 bases. CDR3 length equals 15 residues. The V gene's germline CDR1 is KGHSH and CDR2 LQKENI.

To note about this clonotype: This sequence may be a read error, since a much larger clone differs from it by one base. The CDR3 ends on some other residue instead of the conserved phenylalanine or tryptophan, so this is likely a read error. V and J are TRBV6-2 or TRBV6-3 and TRBJ1-1; D gene ambiguous. V gave up 6 bases and J gave up 0 bases, with 11 bases separating them. The germline gives CDR1 MNHEY, CDR2 SVGEGT. The CDR3 extends over 14 amino acids. In nucleotides, the CDR3 is TGTGCCAGCAGCCGACTCGGCGTGAACACTGAAGCTTTCTTA. This translates into CASSRLGVNTEAFL.

With regard to this clonotype: A much larger clone differs from this one at a single base, so this may be a read error. J is TRBJ1-5 and V is TRBV10-3; 7 positions match TRBD1. This CDR3 spans 13 amino acids. Unmatched junction bases numbered 9, after V lost 10 bases and J lost 6 bases. The germline CDR1 and CDR2 sequences are ENHRY and SYGVKD. In DNA form, the CDR3 reads TGTGCCAGCACAGGGGTAATTGGTCAGCCCCAGCATTTT. Its protein is CASTGVIGQPQHF.

The chain recombines TRBV13 with TRBJ2-7, with D perhaps TRBD2 (5 bases). There are 14 residues in the CDR3. V lost 11 bases to trimming and J lost 5 bases, with 22 bases between them. Germline-derived CDR1 and CDR2 are PRHDT and FYEKMQ (reference sequence). The CDR3 region is CACMKKTEVNEQYF. The CDR3 DNA reads TGTGCCTGCATGAAGAAAACGGAGGTAAACGAGCAGTACTTC.

J is TRBJ2-7 and V is TRBV11-2; TRBD2 matches 8 bases. The CDR3 consists of 18 residues. J gave up 7 bases and V 5 bases, and 22 bases lay outside the gene matches. CDR1 is SGHAT, CDR2 FQNNGV, per germline. Written as DNA, the CDR3 is TGTGCCAGCAGCAAACGCCCCAACTCACCGGGAGGGCCTAGGGAGCAGTACTTC. Translated: CASSKRPNSPGGPREQYF.

This clonotype was counted only a few times. This chain joins TRBV5-1 and TRBJ2-5; TRBD1 is a possible D gene (5 bases). V was cut by 0 bases and J by 4 bases, with 10 bases left in between. The CDR3 spans 14 residues. The germline V gene has CDR1 SGHRS and CDR2 YFSETQ. The CDR3 DNA follows: TGCGCCAGCAGCTTGGCTAGAAGGGGAGAGACCCAGTACTTC. It yields the protein CASSLARRGETQYF.

This clonotype is a singleton in its sample. The rearrangement uses TRBV11-3 and TRBJ2-1, with D possibly TRBD2 on 5 matching bases. Per the germline V gene, CDR1 is SGHNT and CDR2 is YENEEA. The CDR3 contains 15 residues. CDR3 sequence reads: CVSSLGTSGKLEQFF. The CDR3 DNA sequence: TGTGTCAGTAGCTTAGGAACTAGTGGGAAGCTTGAGCAGTTCTTC.

The chain employs TRBV11-2 and TRBJ2-7; 10 bases are a match to TRBD2. CDR3 size: 18 residues. V shed 8 bases, J shed 7 bases, and the junction held 23 bases outside the gene matches. The germline V gene encodes CDR1 SGHAT and CDR2 FQNNGV. The CDR3 coding sequence is TGTGCCAGCGGCAAATGCCCCAACTCAGCGGGAGGGCCGAGGGAGCAGTACTTC. It codes for CASGKCPNSAGGPREQYF.

On this clonotype itself: No conserved phenylalanine or tryptophan ends this CDR3, so it is likely a read error. V usage is TRBV2 and J usage is TRBJ2-1, with a possible D match to TRBD1 (6 bases). This CDR3 region has 13 residues. The germline CDR1 and CDR2 sequences are SNHLY and FYNNEI. V was pared by 9 bases and J by 3 bases, with 12 bases between. Here the CDR3 reads CASEKTGYNEQFL. In nucleotides, the CDR3 is TGTGCCAGTGAGAAGACAGGCTACAATGAGCAGTTCTTG.

Concerning this clonotype: Given a much more abundant clone one base away, this may be a read error. The chain recombines TRBV28 with TRBJ1-2; the D gene is possibly TRBD1 (5 bases). The CDR3 covers 12 residues. The germline CDR1 and CDR2 sequences are MDHEN and SYDVKM. CDR3 nucleotides: TGTGCCATCAGTTCCGGGACGTATGGCTACACCTTC. Amino acids: CAISSGTYGYTF.

For this clonotype: A read error may account for a junction end that differs from germline. This sequence joins TRBV11-2 and TRBJ2-2; possible D gene TRBD2, 5 bases. CDR1 SGHAT and CDR2 FQNNGV come from the germline V gene. The CDR3 runs 15 residues. CDR3 bases: TGTGCCAGCAGCTTAATTCCGGAGATCACCGGGGAGTTGTTTTTT. This codes for CASSLIPEITGELFF.

As concerns this clonotype: One end of the junction is discordant with germline, which a read error may explain. This CDR3 is CAGSFSDTGELFF. DNA for the CDR3: TGTGCCGGCAGCTTTTCGGACACCGGGGAACTGTTTTTT. The chain carries TRBV7-9 and TRBJ2-2, with D perhaps assigned TRBD1 or TRBD2 (5 bases each). Germline CDR1 reads SEHNR; CDR2 reads FQNEAQ (reference sequence). The CDR3 sequence is 13 residues long.

Concerning this clonotype: One junction end disagrees with the germline gene, perhaps due to a read error. The CDR3, as DNA: TGCGCCAGCAGCCAAGGTCGTAGAGGGACTGGGGCCAACATCCTGACTTTC. Its translation: CASSQGRRGTGANILTF. The genes are TRBV4-1 and TRBJ2-6; a weak D match, TRBD2 (6 bases). Germline CDR1 MGHRA, CDR2 YSYEKL. This CDR3 is 17 amino acids long.

The rearrangement uses TRBV4-1 and TRBJ1-3; TRBD1 agrees at 9 bases. The germline CDR1 and CDR2 sequences are MGHRA and YSYEKL. The length of the CDR3 is 18 residues. The V and J ends lost 3 bases and 2 bases, in that order; junction bases with no gene match: 11. The DNA of the CDR3 is TGCGCCAGCAGCCACTCGGGACAGGGATGTTTGGCTGGAAACACCATATATTTT. It specifies CASSHSGQGCLAGNTIYF.

This chain links TRBV10-3 with TRBJ1-1; a weak D match, TRBD1 (6 bases). The V end was cut by 6 bases, the J end by 10 bases, with 18 bases between. The germline gives CDR1 ENHRY, CDR2 SYGVKD. The CDR3 covers 13 residues. CDR3 nucleotides: TGTGCCATCAGGGACCGGGACATTAGTGGAGCTTTCTTT. Translation gives CAIRDRDISGAFF.

On this clonotype: This may be a read error: a much more frequent sequence differs by one nucleotide. J is TRBJ1-5 and V is TRBV10-3, with a possible D match to TRBD1 (5 bases). The ends were cut back, 3 bases at V and 7 bases at J, with 13 bases in the middle. This CDR3 has 14 residues. Per germline, CDR1 ENHRY and CDR2 SYGVKD. CDR3 DNA: TGTGCCATCAGTGACGGGGAGGGGCGGCAGCCCCAGCATTTT. It codes for CAISDGEGRQPQHF.

There are many counts of this clonotype. The rearrangement links TRBV25-1 to TRBJ2-7, with D tentatively TRBD1 (5 bases). The CDR3 length is 14 residues. Trimming stripped 4 bases from V and 2 bases from J, with 12 bases between. CDR1 is MGHDK and CDR2 is SYGVNS in the germline V gene. The CDR3 bases are TGTGCCAGCAGTGGATTGCCAGGGACCTACGAGCAGTACTTC. Amino acids: CASSGLPGTYEQYF.

Points on this clonotype: The conserved phenylalanine or tryptophan normally closing the CDR3 is absent here, so this likely arose from a read error. The chain has TRBV11-2 and TRBJ1-1, with TRBD1 as a possible D gene (5 bases). The germline gives CDR1 SGHAT, CDR2 FQNNGV. This CDR3 is built from 15 residues. The CDR3 DNA is TGTGCCTGCAGCTTTAGTCAGCACAGGACCTCGGTGGCTTTCTTA. Translated, it gives CACSFSQHRTSVAFL.

As to this clonotype: Possible read error: a much larger clone is one base away. The gene calls are TRBV6-6 and TRBJ2-3; D uncertain. The end of the DNA is better explained by TRBJ1-5, so the J call may be wrong. The germline V gene has CDR1 MNHNY and CDR2 SVGAGI (reference sequence). The CDR3 is 17 residues long. This chain's CDR3 is CASSYPPSGRAHNTQHF. CDR3 coding DNA: TGTGCCAGCAGTTACCCTCCTAGCGGGAGAGCGCATAATACGCAGCATTTT.